This T cell receptor (beta chain) was recorded in a study of T cell responses to AZD1222 COVID-19 vaccine. Overall study results and limits: Only 5 or 6 people who got AZD1222 tested seropositive at baseline.

This clone was detected once. Its antigen is as yet unknown. Sequencing was performed with immunoSEQ multiplex PCR; in TCRdb, only in-frame clones are kept and a portion is missing. Seen here are approximately 150,000 clones, approximately 88% observed once, and the top ten hold roughly 5.4%. The CDR3 covers 17 residues. V was cut by 4 bases and J by 7 bases, with 22 bases left in between. CDR1 and CDR2 from the germline V gene are MGHRA and YSYEKL. Sequenced material: peripheral blood, taken 28 days after the second dose of the MenACWY control vaccine. The TCR sequence derives from an adult who received the MenACWY meningococcal vaccine as a control. The V gene is TRBV4-1, the J gene TRBJ2-2; D not resolved. The chain's CDR3 is CASSLEIPTKWVGELFF. The CDR3, as DNA: TGCGCCAGCAGCCTAGAAATACCCACGAAATGGGTCGGGGAGCTGTTTTTT.